This T cell receptor beta chain appears in the sequencing data of a study of cytomegalovirus exposure and HLA in healthy donors. Overall study results and limits: Some public TCRs appeared in many individuals, while most sequences were rare.

V was clipped by 3 bases and J by 5 bases; unmatched bases: 16. The CDR3 consists of 19 residues. Germline loops: CDR1 WNHNN, CDR2 SYGVQD (reference sequence). The PCR employed 60 Vbeta primers together with 13 Jbeta primers. The data were produced by immunoSEQ multiplex PCR, yet TCRdb's version contains in-frame clones alone and is incomplete. The sample lists 62,000 or so clones, around 83% occurring once. Regarding this clone: Its antigen is undetermined.

The source is a man under 40 in good health and CMV-seronegative. V usage is TRBV10-1 and J usage is TRBJ2-2, with 9 bases matching TRBD1. Material for sequencing was PBMCs. CDR3 sequence (DNA): TGCGCCAGCAGTGATTCTACGACAGGGGGAAGCTTTCTTACCGGGGAGCTGTTTTTT. Its translation: CASSDSTTGGSFLTGELFF.